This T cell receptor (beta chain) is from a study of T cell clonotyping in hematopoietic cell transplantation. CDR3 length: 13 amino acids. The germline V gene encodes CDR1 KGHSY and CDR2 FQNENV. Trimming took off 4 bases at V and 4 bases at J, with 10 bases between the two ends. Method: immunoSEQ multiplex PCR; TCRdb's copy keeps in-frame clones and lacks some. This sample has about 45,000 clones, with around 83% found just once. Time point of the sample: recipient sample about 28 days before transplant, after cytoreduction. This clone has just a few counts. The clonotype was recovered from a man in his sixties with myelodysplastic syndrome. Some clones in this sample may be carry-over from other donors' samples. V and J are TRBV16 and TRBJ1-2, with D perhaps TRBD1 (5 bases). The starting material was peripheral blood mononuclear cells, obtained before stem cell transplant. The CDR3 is CASSPAGGYGYTF. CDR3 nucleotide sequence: TGTGCCAGCAGCCCCGCGGGGGGCTATGGCTACACCTTC.